This T cell receptor beta chain is from a study of shared clonotypes between healthy human individuals. This CDR3 is 15 amino acids long. Trimming pared 2 bases from V and 0 bases from J, leaving 10 bases between. Germline-derived CDR1 and CDR2 are SGHRS and YFSETQ. Profiled with immunoSEQ multiplex PCR; TCRdb holds only in-frame clones, not every one. The data show roughly 2,500,000 clones, 93% seen once. The receptor's source is a man aged 18 to 30 in good health. Some clones in this sample may be carry-over from other donors' samples. V is TRBV5-1 and J is TRBJ2-3; a possible D gene is TRBD2 (5 bases). The source material was naive CD4+ T cells from PBMCs. Described subset: CD45RA+ positively selected. This CDR3 reads CASSFGNPSTDTQYF. CDR3 DNA sequence: TGCGCCAGCAGCTTCGGGAACCCTAGCACAGATACGCAGTATTTT.